This TCR beta chain came from a study of blood T cell repertoires in COVID-19. At the level of the study: Samples came from the United States, Italy and Spain, spanning acute and convalescent COVID-19.

Patients of the Seattle cohort, enrolled during active infection, were followed longitudinally. Germline lookup yields CDR1 SGHNT and CDR2 YENEEA. The CDR3 covers 16 residues. V lost 4 bases and J lost 2, with 14 bases in between. Methods used by the authors: Nucleated cell counts were estimated from reference gene primer amplification. TCRdb's table, derived via immunoSEQ multiplex PCR, lists solely in-frame clones and lacks some. V and J calls and clone size are copied from that table; D and trimming were computed from the DNA. The sample has about 370,000 clones; 89% are singletons. This clone was seen just once.

What was sequenced was peripheral blood. The chain recombines TRBV11-3 with TRBJ2-2; tentatively, D is TRBD1 (5 bases). The sequence derives from a woman in her 30s with COVID-19, enrolled during active disease. The CDR3 sequence is CASSSRQWYNTGELFF. The CDR3 DNA reads as TGTGCCAGCAGCTCCCGACAGTGGTATAACACCGGGGAGCTGTTTTTT.